A single sample gave rise to the 20 T cell receptor beta chains below, sequenced in a study of OX40 agonist ivuxolimab in advanced cancers. Clones were sequenced by immunoSEQ multiplex PCR, and TCRdb holds only the in-frame ones, with some missing. Counted here are over 80,000 clones, approximately 90% occurring once; the ten biggest clones make up about 0.35%. The sequences come from CD4+ or CD8+ T cells sorted from blood, collected in a trial of the OX40 agonist ivuxolimab. The receptors were gathered from an adult with an advanced solid tumor such as melanoma, head and neck, liver or kidney cancer.

This clone came up a few times. The chain couples TRBV12-1 to TRBJ2-5; TRBD2, the D gene given by the table, was not confirmed from the DNA. TRBV12-1 is a documented pseudogene. The CDR3 is 15 residues long. The CDR3 reads CASSLGLAVKETQYF. DNA of the CDR3: TGTGCCAGCAGCCTCGGACTAGCGGTAAAAGAGACCCAGTACTTC.

The V call is TRBV27, the J call TRBJ2-1; D gene ambiguous. From germline, CDR1 is MNHEY and CDR2 SMNVEV (reference sequence). V was cut by 6 bases and J by 0 bases, with 12 bases left in between. The CDR3 spans 15 residues. The CDR3 nucleotides are TGTGCCAGCAGGCCGACCCTGATCTCCTACAATGAGCAGTTCTTC. Its protein is CASRPTLISYNEQFF.

This clone was detected once. The chain couples TRBV2 to TRBJ2-7, with 11 positions matching TRBD2. The J segment lost 1 base and the V segment lost 5 bases, leaving 25 bases of the junction unmatched. Germline V CDR1 and CDR2: SNHLY, FYNNEI. The CDR3 is 22 residues long. In nucleotides, the CDR3 is TGTGCCAGCAGTTTCCCGGGCCCCGGTAGCGGGAGGGCCAATTCTCTATCCTACGAGCAGTACTTC. Translating gives CASSFPGPGSGRANSLSYEQYF. Based on the CDR3 plus reference TRBV2 and TRBJ2-7, the full variable domain is EPEVTQTPSHQVTQMGQEVILRCVPISNHLYFYWYRQILGQKVEFLVSFYNNEISEKSEIFDDQFSVERPDGSNFTLKIRSTKLEDSAMYFCASSFPGPGSGRANSLSYEQYFGPGTRLTVT.

The chain uses TRBV28 and TRBJ1-4; tentative D call: TRBD1 (6 bases). The V end was cut by 7 bases, the J end by 8 bases, with 14 bases between. This CDR3 region has 13 residues. Per germline, CDR1 MDHEN and CDR2 SYDVKM. CDR3 protein: CASNQGMREKLFF. The CDR3 DNA is TGTGCCAGCAACCAGGGGATGAGGGAAAAACTGTTTTTT.

The chain couples TRBV9 to TRBJ2-1, with 10 nucleotides matching TRBD2. Per germline, CDR1 SGDLS and CDR2 YYNGEE. V shed 4 bases, J shed 6 bases, and the junction held 4 bases outside the gene matches. This CDR3 is built from 14 residues. As DNA, the CDR3 is TGTGCCAGCAGCCCCCGGACTAGCGGCAATGAGCAGTTCTTC. This encodes CASSPRTSGNEQFF.

V usage is TRBV2 and J usage is TRBJ2-1; 14 bases fit TRBD2. The CDR3 is 13 amino acids. Per the germline V gene, CDR1 is SNHLY and CDR2 is FYNNEI. The V gene end was trimmed by 8 bases and the J gene end by 13 bases; junction bases not matched to a gene: 7. CDR3 residues: CASSTSGRAPQFF. The CDR3 DNA sequence: TGTGCCAGCTCGACTAGCGGGAGGGCCCCTCAGTTCTTC.

The V call is TRBV19, the J call TRBJ1-1; tentative D call: TRBD1 (5 bases). With 1 base removed from V and 1 base from J, the gap between germline ends came to 16 bases. The CDR3 consists of 17 residues. Germline CDR1 LNHDA, CDR2 SQIVND (reference sequence). Here the CDR3 DNA reads TGTGCCAGTAGTATAGGGGGACTTCTCCTTGGGAACACTGAAGCTTTCTTT. Encoded protein: CASSIGGLLLGNTEAFF.

This clone was observed once. V gene TRBV5-4 combines with J gene TRBJ1-2; TRBD1 agrees at 7 bases. The CDR3 has 15 residues. With 5 bases clipped from V and 8 bases from J, the junction kept 15 bases outside the gene matches. Germline CDR1 and CDR2: SGHNT and YYREEE (reference sequence). CDR3 region: CASSWGGQDVSGYTF. The CDR3 nucleotides read TGTGCCAGCAGTTGGGGTGGACAGGACGTTTCGGGCTACACCTTC.

The chain employs TRBV6-5 and TRBJ1-3, with TRBD1 as a possible D gene (5 bases). Trimming took off 2 bases at V and 4 bases at J, with 12 bases between the two ends. CDR3 size: 15 residues. Per the germline V gene, CDR1 is MNHEY and CDR2 is SVGAGI. CDR3 residues: CASSYAGHAGNTIYF. CDR3 bases: TGTGCCAGCAGTTACGCAGGGCATGCCGGAAACACCATATATTTT.

The chain recombines TRBV18 with TRBJ1-3, with TRBD1 as a possible D gene (5 bases). Trimming removed 0 bases at V and 0 bases at J, with 12 bases between. CDR3 length: 17 residues. CDR1 and CDR2 from the germline V gene are KGHSH and LQKENI. CDR3 DNA: TGTGCCAGCTCACCACCATTGACAGCTTCCTCTGGAAACACCATATATTTT. Its protein product is CASSPPLTASSGNTIYF.

This chain links TRBV5-1 with TRBJ2-5; D may be TRBD1 or TRBD2 (6 bases each). Germline V gene lookup returns CDR1 SGHRS and CDR2 YFSETQ. The V end lost 4 bases, the J end lost 4 bases, and 14 bases lay between the germline ends. This CDR3 contains 14 residues. In nucleotides, the CDR3 is TGCGCCAGCAGCCCTAACGGAGGGGGAGAGACCCAGTACTTC. This encodes CASSPNGGGETQYF.

This clone was seen once. This sample includes further DNA sequences coding for the same CDR3. DNA of the CDR3: TGCGCCAGCAGCTCCACTGGAGGAAGAGCAAACATTCAGTACTTC. This codes for CASSSTGGRANIQYF. The chain employs TRBV5-1 and TRBJ2-4, with D possibly TRBD2 on 5 matching bases. Trimming removed 3 bases from V and 6 bases from J, with 16 bases in between. Germline V CDR1 and CDR2: SGHRS, YFSETQ. The CDR3 covers 15 residues.

The chain has TRBV7-9 and TRBJ2-6; the match to TRBD1 covers 8 bases. CDR1 and CDR2 (germline): SEHNR, FQNEAQ (reference sequence). The CDR3 has 15 residues. Unmatched junction bases numbered 4, after V lost 5 bases and J lost 4 bases. The CDR3 spells CASSLTGVGANVLTF. The CDR3 DNA is TGTGCCAGCAGCCTGACAGGGGTCGGGGCCAACGTCCTGACTTTC.

The chain joins TRBV18 to TRBJ2-5; no clear D gene. V lost 0 bases and J lost 5, with 13 bases in between. Germline CDR1 KGHSH, CDR2 LQKENI. This CDR3 comprises 15 residues. In nucleotides, the CDR3 is TGTGCCAGCTCACCACCGGCCCTACCTTTTGAGACCCAGTACTTC. It specifies CASSPPALPFETQYF.

The rearrangement uses TRBV4-2 and TRBJ2-7; 9 nucleotides agree with TRBD1. Germline lookup yields CDR1 LGHNA and CDR2 YNFKEQ. Losses at the gene ends were 4 bases for V and 0 bases for J; bases not matched to a gene: 7. The CDR3 is 16 residues long. In DNA, the CDR3 is TGTGCCAGCAGCCGCGAACCGGGACAGGGCTCCTACGAGCAGTACTTC. Residues: CASSREPGQGSYEQYF.

The chain recombines TRBV11-2 with TRBJ2-2; TRBD2 matches 7 bases. With V trimmed by 2 bases and J by 4 bases, 4 bases remained unmatched. This CDR3 is 15 amino acids long. Germline V gene sequence: CDR1 SGHAT, CDR2 FQNNGV. CDR3 sequence (DNA): TGTGCCAGCAGCTTACTAGCGGCCAGCACCGGGGAGCTGTTTTTT. It is translated as CASSLLAASTGELFF. Looking up the rest from reference TRBV11-2 and TRBJ2-2 gives the full variable domain: EAGVAQSPRYKIIEKRQSVAFWCNPISGHATLYWYQQILGQGPKLLIQFQNNGVVDDSQLPKDRFSAERLKGVDSTLKIQPAKLEDSAVYLCASSLLAASTGELFFGEGSRLTVL.

V and J are TRBV5-6 and TRBJ2-5; D may correspond to TRBD1 or TRBD2 (6 bases each). Germline lookup yields CDR1 SGHDT and CDR2 YYEEEE. The CDR3 is 15 amino acids. The V gene lost 4 bases and the J gene lost 4 bases, with 17 bases spanning the gap. CDR3: CASSPLGGRRETQYF. CDR3 sequence (DNA): TGTGCCAGCAGCCCCTTAGGGGGGAGGAGAGAGACCCAGTACTTC.

This sequence joins TRBV7-3 and TRBJ2-1, with D possibly being TRBD2 (6 bases). The CDR3 is 17 residues long. Germline V CDR1 and CDR2: SGHTA, FQGTGA. Trimming shortened V by 5 bases and J by 0 bases, and 17 bases separated the two germline ends. CDR3 in amino acids: CASSPRTTPSSYNEQFF. As DNA, the CDR3 is TGTGCCAGCAGCCCTCGGACTACTCCGAGCTCCTACAATGAGCAGTTCTTC. Looking up the rest from reference TRBV7-3 and TRBJ2-1 gives the full variable domain: GAGVSQTPSNKVTEKGKYVELRCDPISGHTALYWYRQSLGQGPEFLIYFQGTGAADDSGLPNDRFFAVRPEGSVSTLKIQRTERGDSAVYLCASSPRTTPSSYNEQFFGPGTRLTVL.

The chain combines TRBV7-2 with TRBJ2-1, with 8 bases identical to TRBD2. CDR3 length: 14 residues. In germline, CDR1 is SGHTA, CDR2 FQGNSA. Trimming took 5 bases from V and 6 from J; bases not matched to a gene: 6. CDR3 sequence (DNA): TGTGCCAGCAGCCCCCGGACTAGCTCCAATGAGCAGTTCTTC. Protein: CASSPRTSSNEQFF.

This clone appeared once. This chain connects TRBV5-5 to TRBJ2-7, with 7 bases that match TRBD2. The length of the CDR3 is 14 residues. With 5 bases clipped from V and 2 bases from J, the junction kept 7 bases outside the gene matches. Germline CDR1 SGHKS, CDR2 YYEKEE (reference sequence). In nucleotides, the CDR3 is TGTGCCAGCAGTCCTCTAGCGGCTACCTACGAGCAGTACTTC. Translating gives CASSPLAATYEQYF.